The present T cell receptor beta chain was sequenced within a study of cytomegalovirus exposure and HLA in healthy donors. Study findings and constraints: Later genetic work tied a missense DCLRE1C variant to beta-chain V and J trimming. Analysis was performed later, and it showed HLA-associated TCR beta chains to be more clonally expanded than equally common others. By HLA locus, TCR association rates varied in a later analysis, with DRB1 showing the most and HLA-C the fewest.

It was with 60 Vbeta and 13 Jbeta primers that the PCR ran. The method was immunoSEQ multiplex PCR; TCRdb's version includes in-frame clones alone and lacks a portion of them. The table lists under 150,000 clones, approximately 80% of them singletons. V lost 3 bases, J lost 4 bases, and 9 bases lay in between. CDR3 size: 13 residues. CDR1 and CDR2 from the germline V gene are SNHLY and FYNNEI. On this clone itself: The antigen remains unidentified.

This clonotype was obtained from a man aged 45-65 years in good health and CMV-seronegative. Sequences were obtained from PBMCs. The chain carries TRBV2 and TRBJ1-1; no clear D gene. Here the CDR3 reads CASSEGRPTEAFF. The CDR3 region has the DNA TGTGCCAGCAGTGAGGGCCGGCCCACTGAAGCTTTCTTT.